What follows is one T cell receptor (beta chain) and its context. The antigen is unknown. Primers included in the PCR were 60 Vbeta and 13 Jbeta primers. The table came from immunoSEQ multiplex PCR; TCRdb's copy has only in-frame clones and leaves some out. The repertoire holds about 160,000 clones, with approximately 85% as singletons. This entry belongs to a study of cytomegalovirus exposure and HLA in healthy donors. Study conclusions and caveats: One variant, a missense change in DCLRE1C, was linked in a later analysis to TCR beta V- and J-gene trimming. Specificity for CMV antigens was confirmed in vitro for a few of the CMV-associated chains. CMV serostatus alone was available as immune exposure information. In a later analysis, across HLA loci, associated TCR counts were highest for DRB1, lowest for HLA-C.

V gave up 6 bases and J gave up 1 base, with 19 bases separating them. The CDR3 length is 16 residues. From germline, CDR1 is SGDLS and CDR2 YYNGEE. The source material was PBMCs. This TCR came from a man aged 18-30 years in good health and CMV-seropositive. This chain uses TRBV9 with TRBJ1-1, with D perhaps matching TRBD1 (6 bases). The CDR3 protein is CASTPPPGHKNTEAFF. CDR3 DNA sequence: TGTGCCAGCACCCCTCCTCCGGGACACAAGAACACTGAAGCTTTCTTT.